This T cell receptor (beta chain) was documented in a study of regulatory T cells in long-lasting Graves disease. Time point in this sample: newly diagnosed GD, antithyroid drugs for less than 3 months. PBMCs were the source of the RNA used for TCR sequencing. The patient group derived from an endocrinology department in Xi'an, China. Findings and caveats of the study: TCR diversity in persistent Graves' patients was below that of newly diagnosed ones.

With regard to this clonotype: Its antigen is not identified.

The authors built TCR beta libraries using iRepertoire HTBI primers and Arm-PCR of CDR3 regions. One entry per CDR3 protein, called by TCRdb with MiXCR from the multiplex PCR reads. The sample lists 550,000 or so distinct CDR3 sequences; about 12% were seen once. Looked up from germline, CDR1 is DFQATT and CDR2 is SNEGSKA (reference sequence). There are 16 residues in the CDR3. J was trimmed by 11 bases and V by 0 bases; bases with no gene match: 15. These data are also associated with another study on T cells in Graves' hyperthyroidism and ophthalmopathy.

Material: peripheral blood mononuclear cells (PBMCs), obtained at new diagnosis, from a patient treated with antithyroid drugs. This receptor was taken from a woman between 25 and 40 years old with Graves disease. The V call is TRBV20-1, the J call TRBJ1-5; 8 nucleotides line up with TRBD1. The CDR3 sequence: CSARDHRTGLVSAQHF. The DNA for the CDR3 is TGCAGTGCTAGAGACCACAGGACAGGGTTGGTGTCGGCCCAGCATTTT.